This TCR beta chain was recorded in a study of shared clonotypes between healthy human individuals. Study information: The study enrolled a couple of women and a few men aged 18 to 49.

Of note for this clone: Its antigen remains unknown.

TCRdb's copy holds only in-frame clones and misses some; the assay was immunoSEQ multiplex PCR. The table lists roughly 2.5 million clones, just over 90% of them singletons. Points from the study as a whole: A handful of donors showed sharing of about 4.6% of naive CD4 clonotypes. It was only blood that was sampled, and tissue repertoires likely differ.

With 6 bases removed from V and 4 bases from J, the gap between germline ends came to 18 bases. This CDR3 spans 16 amino acids. Germline V gives CDR1 MNHNY, CDR2 SVGAGI (reference sequence). The rearrangement joins TRBV6-6 to TRBJ2-2; D unresolved. What was sequenced was naive CD4+ T cells sorted from blood. Subset in this sample: CD45RA+ positively selected. The receptor's source is a man between 18 and 29 years old in good health. The CDR3 spells CASSPAKAWGTGELFF. CDR3 DNA sequence: TGTGCCAGCAGCCCCGCCAAGGCATGGGGCACCGGGGAGCTGTTTTTT.